These T cell receptor beta chains were read from a single sample in a study of CD8 T cells in ankylosing spondylitis. TCRdb ran MiXCR on the 5' RACE reads and lists one entry per CDR3 protein. In the table there are 150,000 to 200,000 distinct CDR3 sequences, 13% of which are singletons. Sequencing used blood, either unsorted or a sorted T cell fraction (not recorded which). Source of these receptors: a female donor with ankylosing spondylitis or in good health (not recorded which). The conserved cysteine and the conserved F or W are not part of the CDR3 here. The D gene is left open where the match is weak.

V gene	D gene	J gene	CDR3 protein
TRBV20-1	-	TRBJ2-7	SASIGQPYEQY
TRBV28	TRBD2	TRBJ2-5	ASSFGTTETQY
TRBV11-2	-	TRBJ2-1	ASSLEFGGANEQF
TRBV20-1	-	TRBJ1-5	SARGEGDQPQH
TRBV29-1	TRBD2	TRBJ2-7	SVEGSGSSYEQY
TRBV12-3/TRBV12-4	TRBD1	TRBJ2-3	ASSLVGGEGTQY
TRBV20-1	-	TRBJ1-5	SAPHYSNQPQH
TRBV12-3/TRBV12-4	TRBD1	TRBJ1-1	ASGELDRDTEAF
TRBV20-1	TRBD1	TRBJ2-7	SAPPGTGGSYEQY
TRBV7-9	-	TRBJ1-5	ASVHSGTDQPQH
TRBV5-1	TRBD2	TRBJ2-1	ASSLGLAEIRL
TRBV20-1	-	TRBJ2-5	SAKTGAPETQY
TRBV6-2/TRBV6-3	-	TRBJ1-5	ASTRAGQPQH
TRBV28	-	TRBJ2-1	ASSLPRSRSSYNEQF
TRBV7-9	TRBD1	TRBJ1-2	ASSPRQGGYGYT
TRBV7-3	-	TRBJ2-1	ASRRPRDSYNEQF
TRBV6-1	-	TRBJ1-1	ASSPGQPNTEAF
TRBV16	-	TRBJ1-1	ASSQSRGWNTEAF
TRBV20-1	-	TRBJ2-6	SAREPSAHSGANVLT
TRBV4-3	-	TRBJ2-2	ASSQEGASNTGELF
TRBV5-1	-	TRBJ2-2	ASSLAERMAGELF
TRBV7-3	-	TRBJ2-3	ASSPPFKDTQY
TRBV7-2	-	TRBJ1-4	ASRRGTNEKLF
TRBV12-3/TRBV12-4	TRBD2	TRBJ2-1	ASGRENEQF
TRBV6-4	TRBD1	TRBJ2-6	ASSTHRDRVSSGANVLT
TRBV12-3/TRBV12-4	TRBD2	TRBJ2-1	ASTLRVLAGLDNEQF
TRBV4-2	-	TRBJ2-7	ASSQDFVGYEQY
TRBV18	-	TRBJ2-7	ASSLLDGYSYEQY
TRBV10-3	TRBD2	TRBJ2-1	AIGTSGDSYNEQF
TRBV7-9	-	TRBJ2-5	ASSRSGGQETQY
TRBV4-3	TRBD1	TRBJ1-4	ASRKQGAVGEKLF